This T cell receptor beta chain was recorded in a study of blood T cells in healthy people across ages. With 4 bases clipped from V and 4 bases from J, the junction kept 4 bases outside the gene matches. CDR1 is LGHNA, CDR2 YSLEER, per germline. The CDR3 covers 16 residues. Then a second PCR, running roughly 7 to 11 cycles, was carried out with a sample-barcoded 5' primer and a J-beta primer mix. TCRdb ran MiXCR on the 5' RACE reads and lists one entry per CDR3 protein. Among 600,000 to 1,000,000 distinct CDR3 sequences listed, roughly 25% were seen once. In addition, the sample was reused for a study of T cells of mothers and their children.

This chain connects TRBV4-3 to TRBJ2-2, with TRBD2 matching over 12 bases. The sequencing sample was made of blood. This TCR was recovered from a boy younger than 18 in good health. This CDR3 reads CASSRTSGEATGELFF. The CDR3 bases are TGCGCCAGCAGCCGGACTAGCGGGGAAGCCACCGGGGAGCTGTTTTTT.